These 21 T cell receptor beta chains originate from one sample sequenced in a study of early T cells in non-severe SARS-CoV-2 infection. TCRdb itself ran the 5' RACE reads through MiXCR, one entry per CDR3 protein. The data contain tens of thousands of distinct CDR3 sequences, 3.9% of them singletons. The sequenced sample consisted of whole blood. Receptors were obtained from an adult who was a healthcare worker with PCR-confirmed SARS-CoV-2 infection or an uninfected control (not recorded which).

The rearrangement joins TRBV6-9 to TRBJ1-5, with 7 bases matching TRBD1. The J segment lost 11 bases and the V segment lost 10 bases, leaving 20 bases of the junction unmatched. Germline V gene sequence: CDR1 MNHGY, CDR2 SVAAGI. The CDR3 is made up of 15 amino acids. The CDR3 region has the DNA TGTGCCAACCCCCGGGACAGCGAATCCTTGGGGGCCCAGCATTTT. The encoded protein is CANPRDSESLGAQHF.

Ten or more counts support this clonotype. V and J are TRBV20-1 and TRBJ1-6; D uncertain. Trimming took 2 bases from V and 13 from J, leaving 15 bases between them. There are 13 residues in the CDR3. CDR1 is DFQATT, CDR2 SNEGSKA, per germline (reference sequence). In nucleotides, the CDR3 is TGCAGTGCTAGACGGCCGGGCGAGGACCCCCTCCACTTT. The encoded protein is CSARRPGEDPLHF.

This clonotype appeared many times. The rearrangement uses TRBV19 and TRBJ2-1; 7 bases match TRBD1. This CDR3 region has 14 residues. V dropped 5 bases and J dropped 5; count of bases not matched to a gene: 6. Per germline, CDR1 LNHDA and CDR2 SQIVND (reference sequence). Here the CDR3 DNA reads TGTGCCAGTAGTGCAGGACAGGTCCACAATGAGCAGTTCTTC. It is translated as CASSAGQVHNEQFF.

At least ten counts were recorded for this clonotype. V usage is TRBV27 and J usage is TRBJ2-7, with TRBD1 identical over 9 bases. V shed 5 bases and J 3 bases; nucleotides not matched to a gene: 11. CDR1 and CDR2 (germline): MNHEY, SMNVEV (reference sequence). The length of the CDR3 is 16 residues. CDR3 protein: CASSPAPPGQGYEQYF. The CDR3 nucleotides read TGTGCCAGCAGTCCTGCCCCCCCGGGACAGGGCTACGAGCAGTACTTC.

This clonotype occurred many times. This chain links TRBV30 with TRBJ2-4; D might be TRBD2 (5 bases). V lost 0 bases to trimming and J lost 6 bases, with 12 bases between them. This CDR3 spans 14 amino acids. Germline V gene sequence: CDR1 GTSNPN, CDR2 SVGIG (reference sequence). CDR3 nucleotides: TGTGCCTGGAGTGTGGACTCTATTTCAAACATTCAGTACTTC. Encoded protein: CAWSVDSISNIQYF.

The chain links TRBV7-6 to TRBJ1-1; possibly TRBD1 for D (6 bases). The CDR3 totals 16 residues. The V end lost 4 bases, the J end lost 2 bases, and 17 bases lay between the germline ends. CDR1 is SGHVS, CDR2 FNYEAQ, per germline. This CDR3 reads CASSSWDLGGNTEAFF. The DNA of the CDR3 is TGTGCCAGCAGCTCCTGGGATCTAGGGGGTAACACTGAAGCTTTCTTT. The complete variable domain, with remaining parts taken from reference TRBV7-6 and TRBJ1-1, reads GAGVSQSPRYKVTKRGQDVALRCDPISGHVSLYWYRQALGQGPEFLTYFNYEAQQDKSGLPNDRFSAERPEGSISTLTIQRTEQRDSAMYRCASSSWDLGGNTEAFFGQGTRLTVV.

This clonotype has ten or more counts. The rearrangement links TRBV2 to TRBJ2-3, with D possibly TRBD2 on 6 matching bases. Looked up from germline, CDR1 is SNHLY and CDR2 is FYNNEI. The CDR3 spans 14 residues. The ends were cut back, 8 bases at V and 6 bases at J, with 18 bases in the middle. The CDR3 region is CASGHWGVADTQYF. The CDR3 DNA sequence: TGTGCCAGCGGCCACTGGGGGGTCGCGGATACGCAGTATTTT.

In its sample, this clonotype was seen many times. V is TRBV6-1 and J is TRBJ2-5; a weak D match, TRBD2 (6 bases). V was cut by 4 bases and J by 3 bases, with 21 bases left in between. There are 17 residues in the CDR3. Germline assignment: CDR1 MNHNS and CDR2 SASEGT. The CDR3 DNA reads as TGTGCCAGCAGTGGACTAGAGGCCGGGTTATGGAAAGAGACCCAGTACTTC. This encodes CASSGLEAGLWKETQYF.

The table lists this clonotype with many counts. The chain joins TRBV6-6 to TRBJ1-2; D gene ambiguous. The V and J ends lost 4 bases and 4 bases respectively, with 4 bases between them. CDR1 and CDR2 from the germline V gene are MNHNY and SVGAGI (reference sequence). CDR3 length equals 11 residues. CDR3 nucleotide sequence: TGTGCCAGCAGTTCTGGCTATGGCTACACCTTC. Translating it yields CASSSGYGYTF.

This clonotype was counted at least ten times. This sequence joins TRBV20-1 and TRBJ2-7, with D possibly matching TRBD2 (6 bases). CDR1 and CDR2 from the germline V gene are DFQATT and SNEGSKA (reference sequence). The CDR3 sequence is 18 residues long. With 0 bases removed from V and 3 bases from J, the gap between germline ends came to 24 bases. The CDR3 spells CSARDPGIPSVGHYEQYF. The CDR3 coding sequence is TGCAGTGCTAGAGATCCGGGTATTCCTAGCGTCGGGCACTACGAGCAGTACTTC.

This clonotype came up many times. The chain links TRBV20-1 to TRBJ2-1; 7 positions match TRBD1. CDR1 is DFQATT, CDR2 SNEGSKA, per germline (reference sequence). This CDR3 has 14 amino acids. V shed 3 bases and J 3 bases; nucleotides not matched to a gene: 5. The CDR3 region is CSASFRGNYNEQFF. The DNA of the CDR3 is TGCAGTGCTAGTTTCAGGGGGAACTACAATGAGCAGTTCTTC.

This clonotype was seen repeatedly, ten times or more. The V gene is TRBV12-3 or TRBV12-4, the J gene TRBJ1-2; D is uncertain. V was cut by 1 base and J by 4 bases, with 4 bases left in between. There are 12 residues in the CDR3. This CDR3 reads CASSLDRYGYTF. CDR3 coding DNA: TGTGCCAGCAGTTTAGATCGCTATGGCTACACCTTC.

This clonotype has ten or more counts. V and J are TRBV12-3 or TRBV12-4 and TRBJ1-2, with a weak D call TRBD1 (5 bases). V lost 5 bases and J 9 bases, leaving 13 bases between the germline ends. The CDR3 is made up of 12 amino acids. The CDR3 DNA reads as TGTGCCAGCAGTGGGGCCCCCCGCAGCTACACCTTC. Protein product: CASSGAPRSYTF.

This clonotype was seen at least ten times. The chain carries TRBV20-1 and TRBJ1-1; D not resolved. Between the trimmed V and J ends, which lost 3 bases and 10 bases, there was a span of 12 bases. The CDR3 loop spans 11 amino acids. Germline V CDR1 and CDR2: DFQATT, SNEGSKA (reference sequence). The CDR3 protein is CSASLPYGAFF. As DNA, the CDR3 is TGCAGTGCTAGCCTACCCTACGGAGCTTTCTTT.

This clonotype qualifies as medium-sized. The chain employs TRBV5-1 and TRBJ1-1; D is perhaps TRBD1 (6 bases). The CDR3 is 14 residues long. CDR1 and CDR2 (germline): SGHRS, YFSETQ. Trimming stripped 2 bases from V and 2 bases from J, with 10 bases between. DNA for the CDR3: TGCGCCAGCAGCTTCTCGGACAGCAACACTGAAGCTTTCTTT. Translating it yields CASSFSDSNTEAFF.

This clonotype has at least ten counts. The chain uses TRBV9 and TRBJ2-3; weak D call: TRBD2 (6 bases). The CDR3 consists of 14 residues. CDR1 is SGDLS, CDR2 YYNGEE, per germline. The germline V and J ends were trimmed by 0 bases and 3 bases, with 8 bases remaining between them. This CDR3 is CASSVEGGTDTQYF. DNA for the CDR3: TGTGCCAGCAGCGTAGAAGGAGGGACAGATACGCAGTATTTT.

This clonotype was detected many times. The chain links TRBV7-6 to TRBJ2-5, with TRBD2 matching over 7 bases. Germline CDR1 is SGHVS and CDR2 is FNYEAQ. The CDR3 is 15 residues long. V dropped 3 bases and J dropped 1; count of bases not matched to a gene: 5. This CDR3 reads CASSFRGGFQETQYF. In nucleotides, the CDR3 is TGTGCCAGCAGCTTCCGCGGGGGATTCCAAGAGACCCAGTACTTC.

This clonotype was counted many times. The genes are TRBV20-1 and TRBJ1-1; D not certain. V lost 3 bases, J lost 2 bases, and 10 bases lay in between. The CDR3 consists of 13 residues. Germline CDR1 and CDR2: DFQATT and SNEGSKA (reference sequence). CDR3 bases: TGCAGTGCTAGTCCTGAATCCAACACTGAAGCTTTCTTT. Translated, it gives CSASPESNTEAFF.

This clonotype was observed at least ten times. The chain uses TRBV2 and TRBJ1-5, with unresolved D. Germline CDR1 reads SNHLY; CDR2 reads FYNNEI. CDR3 length equals 13 residues. Trimming took 6 bases from V and 6 from J, leaving 12 bases between them. CDR3 residues: CASRVGFLQPQHF. In DNA, the CDR3 is TGTGCCAGCAGGGTTGGGTTTCTTCAGCCCCAGCATTTT.

This clonotype came up many times. The CDR3 bases are TGTGCCAGCGGACGATCTGGGGCCAACGTCCTGACTTTC. As protein: CASGRSGANVLTF. The chain joins TRBV7-9 to TRBJ2-6; D gene ambiguous. The CDR3 is 13 residues long. In germline, CDR1 is SEHNR, CDR2 FQNEAQ (reference sequence). Trimming cost V 8 bases and J 1 base, with 6 bases left between them.

This clonotype was observed many times. One end of the junction does not line up with germline, which may come from a read error. The rearrangement links TRBV2 to TRBJ2-5; 7 bases align to TRBD2. This CDR3 has 14 amino acids. CDR1 is SNHLY and CDR2 is FYNNEI in the germline V gene. The chain's CDR3 is CANSPTGRAETQYF. The CDR3, as DNA: TGTGCCAACAGTCCTACGGGGAGGGCAGAGACCCAGTACTTC.